These T cell receptor beta chains were read from a single sample in a study of cytomegalovirus exposure and HLA in healthy donors. The data were produced by immunoSEQ multiplex PCR, yet TCRdb's version contains in-frame clones alone and is incomplete. The sample carries approximately 140,000 clones, over 60% recorded once. Sequencing was done on a sample of PBMCs. Every receptor here comes from a man aged 35-49 years in good health and CMV-seropositive. Each CDR3 is given with its conserved first and last residue. A D gene is named only where the DNA matches it firmly. Clone size appears in some rows only: once, few, many, or a class for an expanded clone.

- 16 TRBJ1-5 - TRBV11-2 CASSLIAGYSNQPQHF TGTGCCAGCAGCTTAATTGCAGGGTATAGCAATCAGCCCCAGCATTTT
- 10 TRBJ1-4 - TRBV2 CASRGGILKF TGTGCCAGCAGGGGGGGGATTCTTAAGTTT
- 13 TRBJ2-1 once TRBV7-9 CASSLPAGNEQFF TGTGCCAGCAGCTTACCCGCAGGGAATGAGCAGTTCTTC
TRBD1 14 TRBJ2-7 - TRBV5-4 CASSPRTGNYEQYF TGTGCCAGCAGCCCTAGGACAGGGAACTACGAGCAGTACTTC
TRBD1 15 TRBJ1-5 - TRBV6-5 CASRTGGAGHQPQHF TGTGCCAGCAGGACAGGGGGCGCGGGCCATCAGCCCCAGCATTTT
- 16 TRBJ2-1 once TRBV25-1 CASSDPLGPKYNEQFF TGTGCCAGCAGTGATCCTCTGGGGCCAAAGTACAATGAGCAGTTCTTC
- 13 TRBJ1-1 few TRBV7-2 CASSLGGVGEAFF TGTGCCAGCAGCTTAGGGGGGGTCGGGGAAGCTTTCTTT
- 13 TRBJ1-1 once TRBV19 CASRIVASAEAFF TGTGCCAGTAGAATTGTGGCTTCCGCTGAAGCTTTCTTT
- 15 TRBJ1-2 - TRBV5-1 CASSLGGGSNYGYTF TGCGCCAGCAGCTTGGGAGGGGGATCGAACTATGGCTACACCTTC
TRBD1 14 TRBJ1-2 - TRBV6-5 CASRFGQDNYGYTF TGTGCCAGCAGGTTCGGACAGGACAACTATGGCTACACCTTC
TRBD1 14 TRBJ2-5 few TRBV30 CAWRLRGRTGTQYF TGTGCCTGGAGGCTCAGGGGGCGGACGGGGACCCAGTACTTC
TRBD1 15 TRBJ1-5 few TRBV18 CASSGQTGGADPQHF TGTGCCAGCTCAGGTCAGACAGGGGGCGCGGATCCCCAGCATTTT
- 15 TRBJ2-3 few TRBV5-8 CASSFGSRAGDTQYF TGTGCCAGCAGCTTTGGTAGCAGGGCAGGAGATACGCAGTATTTT
- 16 TRBJ1-6 - TRBV19 CASSIRQQTYNSPLHF TGTGCCAGTAGTATAAGACAGCAGACCTATAATTCACCCCTCCACTTT
- 15 TRBJ2-3 - TRBV18 CASSPVSGGTDTQYF TGTGCCAGCTCACCAGTTAGCGGAGGCACAGATACGCAGTATTTT
- 14 TRBJ1-1 - TRBV7-2 CASSSDGQSAEAFF TGTGCCAGCAGCTCCGACGGACAAAGCGCTGAAGCTTTCTTT
- 15 TRBJ2-5 once TRBV5-1 CASSLGDTRQETQYF TGCGCCAGCAGCTTGGGAGACACGCGACAAGAGACCCAGTACTTC
TRBD1 15 TRBJ2-7 once TRBV19 CASSIAGTGNDEQYF TGTGCCAGTAGTATCGCCGGGACAGGCAACGACGAGCAGTACTTC
TRBD1 13 TRBJ1-1 - TRBV27 CASSFYRDSEAFF TGTGCCAGCAGTTTCTACCGGGACAGTGAAGCTTTCTTT
- 12 TRBJ2-5 - TRBV7-8 CASSPRGETQYF TGTGCCAGCAGCCCTAGAGGAGAGACCCAGTACTTC
TRBD1 14 TRBJ2-5 - TRBV18 CASSPKDRSETQYF TGTGCCAGCTCACCCAAGGACAGGTCGGAGACCCAGTACTTC
TRBD2 16 TRBJ2-3 - TRBV5-1 CASSFERGGLVDTQYF TGCGCCAGCAGCTTCGAGCGGGGGGGCCTAGTAGATACGCAGTATTTT
TRBD1 16 TRBJ2-7 - TRBV13 CASSQQGAILSYEQYF TGTGCCAGCAGCCAACAGGGGGCGATACTCTCCTACGAGCAGTACTTC
- 15 TRBJ1-1 - TRBV7-6 CASSPEVGWLAEAFF TGTGCCAGCAGCCCGGAGGTGGGCTGGCTCGCTGAAGCTTTCTTT
- 16 TRBJ1-5 once TRBV6-6 CASSYSNLGADQPQHF TGTGCCAGCAGTTACTCGAATTTGGGGGCCGATCAGCCCCAGCATTTT
TRBD1 17 TRBJ2-1 - TRBV10-1 CASSGRGQGLFYNEQFF TGCGCCAGCAGTGGACGGGGACAGGGGCTTTTCTACAATGAGCAGTTCTTC
- 14 TRBJ1-3 - TRBV7-9 CASSPLSSGNTIYF TGTGCCAGCAGCCCCCTGAGCTCTGGAAACACCATATATTTT
- 12 TRBJ1-6 - TRBV27 CASSPPNSPLHF TGTGCCAGCAGTCCTCCGAATTCACCCCTCCACTTT
- 13 TRBJ1-1 - TRBV5-6 CASSLLVGAEAFF TGTGCCAGCAGCCTGCTTGTGGGCGCTGAAGCTTTCTTT
TRBD1 16 TRBJ1-5 - TRBV5-1 CASSLGLGTGNQPQHF TGCGCCAGCAGCTTGGGTTTAGGGACAGGGAATCAGCCCCAGCATTTT
- 14 TRBJ2-3 - TRBV11-3 CASRKGDGTDTQYF TGTGCCAGCAGAAAGGGGGACGGCACAGATACGCAGTATTTT
TRBD1 19 TRBJ1-6 - TRBV7-8 CASSSLPSGGATRNSPLHF TGTGCCAGCAGCTCCCTACCGTCAGGGGGAGCAACCCGTAATTCACCCCTCCACTTT
- 13 TRBJ1-5 - TRBV27 CASSRNRDQPQHF TGTGCCAGCAGTAGAAACAGGGATCAGCCCCAGCATTTT
- 11 TRBJ1-1 once TRBV30 CAWSLGGEAFF TGTGCCTGGAGTTTAGGCGGTGAAGCTTTCTTT
TRBD1 16 TRBJ1-5 - TRBV28 CASSGRTGGKNQPQHF TGTGCCAGCAGTGGCCGGACAGGGGGAAAAAATCAGCCCCAGCATTTT
TRBD1 14 TRBJ1-1 - TRBV19 CASSIGQGWTEAFF TGTGCCAGTAGTATAGGACAGGGGTGGACTGAAGCTTTCTTT
- 13 TRBJ2-7 - TRBV21-1 CASRPGEKGEQYF TGTGCCAGCCGCCCTGGGGAGAAAGGCGAGCAGTACTTC
TRBD1 14 TRBJ2-7 - TRBV19 CASSRNRGAYEQYF TGTGCCAGTAGTCGGAACAGGGGGGCCTACGAGCAGTACTTC
TRBD1 17 TRBJ2-2 once TRBV4-3 CASSQDGQGVYPGELFF TGCGCCAGCAGCCAAGATGGACAGGGGGTTTACCCCGGGGAGCTGTTTTTT
- 17 TRBJ2-3 - TRBV19 CASSIWEAGTSTDTQYF TGTGCCAGTAGTATTTGGGAGGCGGGAACTAGCACAGATACGCAGTATTTT
TRBD1 13 TRBJ1-1 - TRBV29-1 CSVGGTGFSEAFF TGCAGCGTAGGCGGGACAGGGTTTTCTGAAGCTTTCTTT
- 12 TRBJ2-4 - TRBV28 CASSLGENIQYF TGTGCCAGCAGCCTCGGGGAAAACATTCAGTACTTC
- 14 TRBJ2-7 - TRBV30 CAWSQRLTSYEQYF TGTGCCTGGAGTCAGCGGCTCACCTCCTACGAGCAGTACTTC
- 13 TRBJ1-1 few TRBV30 CAWSVRGNTEAFF TGTGCCTGGAGTGTACGGGGAAACACTGAAGCTTTCTTT
- 15 TRBJ2-5 - TRBV7-6 CASSPTRTAQETQYF TGTGCCAGCAGCCCAACTAGGACAGCCCAAGAGACCCAGTACTTC
- 16 TRBJ1-1 - TRBV25-1 CASSEHDGDPRTEAFF TGTGCCAGCAGTGAACACGACGGAGACCCGAGGACTGAAGCTTTCTTT
- 15 TRBJ2-5 - TRBV18 CASSRGTGLQETQYF TGTGCCAGCTCACGCGGGACGGGCCTCCAAGAGACCCAGTACTTC
TRBD2 15 TRBJ2-1 once TRBV6-6 CASSWLAGGRNEQFF TGTGCCAGCAGTTGGCTAGCGGGGGGACGCAATGAGCAGTTCTTC